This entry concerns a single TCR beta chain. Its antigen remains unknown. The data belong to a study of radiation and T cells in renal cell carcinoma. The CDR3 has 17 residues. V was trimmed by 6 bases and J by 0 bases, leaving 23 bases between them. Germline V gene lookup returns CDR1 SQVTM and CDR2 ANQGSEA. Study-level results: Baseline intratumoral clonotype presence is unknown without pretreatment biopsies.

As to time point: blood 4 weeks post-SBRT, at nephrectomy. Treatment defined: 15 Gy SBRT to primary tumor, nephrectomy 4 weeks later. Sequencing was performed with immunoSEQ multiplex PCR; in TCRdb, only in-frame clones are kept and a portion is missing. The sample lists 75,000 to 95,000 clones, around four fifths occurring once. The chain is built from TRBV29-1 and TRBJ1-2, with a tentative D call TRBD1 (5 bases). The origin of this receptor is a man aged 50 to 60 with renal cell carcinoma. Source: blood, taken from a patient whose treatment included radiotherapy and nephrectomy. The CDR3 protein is CSVADFFLGETNYGYTF. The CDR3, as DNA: TGCAGCGTAGCAGATTTCTTCTTGGGGGAAACTAACTATGGCTACACCTTC.